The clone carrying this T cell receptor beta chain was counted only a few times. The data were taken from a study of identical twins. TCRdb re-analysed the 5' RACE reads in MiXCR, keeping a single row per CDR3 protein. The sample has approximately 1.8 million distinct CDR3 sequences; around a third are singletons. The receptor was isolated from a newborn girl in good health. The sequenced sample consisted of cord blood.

The CDR3 protein is CASSVGSGGPYEQYF. In nucleotides, the CDR3 is TGTGCCAGCAGCGTAGGTAGCGGGGGCCCCTACGAGCAGTACTTC. The chain links TRBV9 to TRBJ2-4, with 9 positions matching TRBD2. The J call may be wrong; the DNA end is better matched by TRBJ2-7. CDR3 length: 15 residues. Germline V gives CDR1 SGDLS, CDR2 YYNGEE.